Presented here are 10 T cell receptor beta chains from one specimen sequenced in a study of blood T cells in healthy people across ages. For the second PCR, which ran for 7 to 11 cycles, a sample-barcoded 5' primer and a J-beta primer mix were used. MiXCR, run by TCRdb on the 5' RACE reads, gives a single entry per CDR3 protein. Of 2 million or so distinct CDR3 sequences in the sample, around 48% were seen once. The sequenced material came from blood. The receptors originated from a woman in her thirties or forties in good health.

The chain has TRBV3-1 and TRBJ2-4; 9 bases match TRBD2. Germline V gene sequence: CDR1 LGHDT, CDR2 YNNKEL (reference sequence). This CDR3 region has 15 residues. V shed 5 bases, J shed 6 bases, and the junction held 8 bases outside the gene matches. CDR3 protein: CASSVKLRGGNIQYF. The CDR3 DNA reads as TGTGCCAGCAGCGTAAAATTGCGGGGGGGAAACATTCAGTACTTC.

The chain couples TRBV6-2 or TRBV6-3 to TRBJ1-2; D remains unclear. The V end was cut by 3 bases, the J end by 4 bases, with 15 bases between. The CDR3 contains 15 residues. Germline V gene lookup returns CDR1 MNHEY and CDR2 SVGEGT. The CDR3 nucleotides are TGTGCCAGCAGTTATAATCAACGCGGTGGCTATGGCTACACCTTC. This codes for CASSYNQRGGYGYTF.

The gene calls are TRBV20-1 and TRBJ2-5, with D uncertain. Per germline, CDR1 DFQATT and CDR2 SNEGSKA (reference sequence). V was shortened by 6 bases and J by 3 bases, with 14 bases between the two germline ends. The CDR3 is made up of 13 amino acids. The DNA of the CDR3 is TGCAGTGCCCCTACTGGATTTAAAGAGACCCAGTACTTC. Its protein is CSAPTGFKETQYF.

The chain recombines TRBV28 with TRBJ1-6, with D uncertain. Germline V CDR1 and CDR2: MDHEN, SYDVKM. The CDR3 extends over 14 amino acids. Trimming removed 6 bases at V and 9 bases at J, with 15 bases between. The CDR3 DNA sequence: TGTGCCAGCAGAGTTTCCTACCCGGGTTCACCCCTCCACTTT. Translation: CASRVSYPGSPLHF.

The J gene is TRBJ2-7, the V gene TRBV20-1; no clear D. Trimming left V 0 bases short and J 4 bases short, with 10 bases between. The CDR3 totals 13 residues. The germline CDR1 and CDR2 sequences are DFQATT and SNEGSKA (reference sequence). The CDR3 bases are TGCAGTGCTAGAGATCAAAGCCAATACGAGCAGTACTTC. This translates into CSARDQSQYEQYF.

Many counts were recorded for this clonotype. CDR3 nucleotide sequence: TGTGCCAGCAGTGAAGCCGGGACGGAGACCCAGTACTTC. Protein sequence: CASSEAGTETQYF. This chain links TRBV25-1 with TRBJ2-5; either TRBD1 or TRBD2 may fit D (5 bases each). The V end was cut by 2 bases, the J end by 5 bases, with 9 bases between. The CDR3 is 13 residues long. The germline CDR1 and CDR2 sequences are MGHDK and SYGVNS.

The chain combines TRBV3-1 with TRBJ2-3, with 7 positions matching TRBD2. CDR3 size: 13 residues. Germline CDR1 and CDR2: LGHDT and YNNKEL (reference sequence). V shed 4 bases and J 8 bases; nucleotides not matched to a gene: 6. The CDR3 region has the DNA TGTGCCAGCAGCCCGAAATCGGGAGGTACGCAGTATTTT. Its protein product is CASSPKSGGTQYF.

The table lists this clonotype with a few counts. V and J are TRBV5-5 and TRBJ2-7; D perhaps matches TRBD2 (5 bases). The CDR3 sequence is 16 residues long. Germline V gene lookup returns CDR1 SGHKS and CDR2 YYEKEE (reference sequence). V lost 2 bases and J 4 bases, leaving 19 bases between the germline ends. CDR3 protein: CASSLSWGEGPYEQYF. DNA for the CDR3: TGTGCCAGCAGCTTATCGTGGGGAGAAGGACCTTACGAGCAGTACTTC.

V usage is TRBV9 and J usage is TRBJ2-5, with TRBD2 matching over 8 bases. The J call may be in error: the DNA end matches TRBJ2-7 better. This CDR3 spans 15 amino acids. Per germline, CDR1 SGDLS and CDR2 YYNGEE. For the CDR3, the DNA is TGTGCCAGCAGCGAAGGGACTGTAGCGGGGTGCGAGCAGTACTTC. As protein: CASSEGTVAGCEQYF.

This clonotype was found a few times. The rearrangement links TRBV11-2 to TRBJ2-5; D is uncertain. Judging by the DNA end, TRBJ2-7 fits better; the J call may be wrong. Germline V lookup: CDR1 SGHAT, CDR2 FQNNGV. The length of the CDR3 is 14 residues. CDR3 bases: TGTGCCAGCAGCTTAGAGTCAGCTCTGGACGAGCAGTACTTC. Translated, it gives CASSLESALDEQYF.